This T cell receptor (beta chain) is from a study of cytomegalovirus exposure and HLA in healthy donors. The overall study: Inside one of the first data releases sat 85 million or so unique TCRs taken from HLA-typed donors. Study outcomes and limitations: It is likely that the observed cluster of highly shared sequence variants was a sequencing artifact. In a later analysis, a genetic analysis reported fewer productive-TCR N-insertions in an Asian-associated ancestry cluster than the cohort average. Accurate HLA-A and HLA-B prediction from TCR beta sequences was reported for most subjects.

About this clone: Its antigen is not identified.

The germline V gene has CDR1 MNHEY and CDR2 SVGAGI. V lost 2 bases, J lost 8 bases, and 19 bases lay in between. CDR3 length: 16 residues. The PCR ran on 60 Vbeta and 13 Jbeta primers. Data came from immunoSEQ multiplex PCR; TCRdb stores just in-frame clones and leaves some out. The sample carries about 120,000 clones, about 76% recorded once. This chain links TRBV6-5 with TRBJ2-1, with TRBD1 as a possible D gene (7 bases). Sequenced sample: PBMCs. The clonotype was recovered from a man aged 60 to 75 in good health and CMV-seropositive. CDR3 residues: CASSYDPQGGVYEQFF. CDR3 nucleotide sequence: TGTGCCAGCAGTTACGACCCGCAGGGGGGAGTTTATGAGCAGTTCTTC.